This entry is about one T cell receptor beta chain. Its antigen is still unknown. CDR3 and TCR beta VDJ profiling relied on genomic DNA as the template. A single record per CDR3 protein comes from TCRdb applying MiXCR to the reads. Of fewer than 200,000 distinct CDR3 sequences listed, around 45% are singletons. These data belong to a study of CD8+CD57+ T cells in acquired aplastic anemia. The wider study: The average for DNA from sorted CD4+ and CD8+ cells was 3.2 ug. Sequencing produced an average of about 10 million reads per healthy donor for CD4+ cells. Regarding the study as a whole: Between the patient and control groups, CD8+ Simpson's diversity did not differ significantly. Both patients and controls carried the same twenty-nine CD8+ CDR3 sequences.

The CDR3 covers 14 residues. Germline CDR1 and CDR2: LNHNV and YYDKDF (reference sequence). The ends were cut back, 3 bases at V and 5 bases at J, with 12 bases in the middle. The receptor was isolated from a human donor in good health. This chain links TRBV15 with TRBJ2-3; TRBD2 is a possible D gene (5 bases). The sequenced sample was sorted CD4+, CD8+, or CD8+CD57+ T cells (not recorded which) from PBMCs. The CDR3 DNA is TGTGCCACCAGCAGCCCGGTAGGAGGAGATACGCAGTATTTT. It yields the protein CATSSPVGGDTQYF. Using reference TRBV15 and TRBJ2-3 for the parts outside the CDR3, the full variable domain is DAMVIQNPRYQVTQFGKPVTLSCSQTLNHNVMYWYQQKSSQAPKLLFHYYDKDFNNEADTPDNFQSRRPNTSFCFLDIRSPGLGDTAMYLCATSSPVGGDTQYFGPGTRLTVL.